Below, 13 T cell receptor beta chains from the same sample are listed, as sequenced in a study of blood T cell repertoires in COVID-19. Sequencing was performed with immunoSEQ multiplex PCR; in TCRdb, only in-frame clones are kept and a portion is missing. The data hold 130,000 to 150,000 clones, with about 90% observed a single time. Sequencing was performed on PBMCs or T cells enriched from blood (not recorded which). The receptors originated from a man between 60 and 75 years old who had recovered from COVID-19.

This sequence joins TRBV28 and TRBJ1-1; the match to TRBD1 covers 7 bases. The V segment lost 3 bases and the J segment 8 bases; nucleotides outside the gene matches: 12. Germline assignment: CDR1 MDHEN and CDR2 SYDVKM. The CDR3 spans 15 residues. The CDR3 DNA sequence: TGTGCCAGCAGTTTCGTTAGTTTTAGGGGGCGGGAAGCTTTCTTT. Translated: CASSFVSFRGREAFF. Looking up the rest from reference TRBV28 and TRBJ1-1 gives the full variable domain: DVKVTQSSRYLVKRTGEKVFLECVQDMDHENMFWYRQDPGLGLRLIYFSYDVKMKEKGDIPEGYSVSREKKERFSLILESASTNQTSMYLCASSFVSFRGREAFFGQGTRLTVV.

This sequence joins TRBV19 and TRBJ2-7, with TRBD2 matching 11 bases. CDR1 and CDR2 from the germline V gene are LNHDA and SQIVND (reference sequence). V dropped 5 bases and J dropped 0; count of bases not matched to a gene: 9. This CDR3 spans 17 amino acids. CDR3 amino acids: CASSPQKTSGSSYEQYF. The CDR3 DNA reads TGTGCCAGTAGTCCGCAAAAAACTAGCGGGAGCTCCTACGAGCAGTACTTC.

This chain connects TRBV28 to TRBJ2-2; TRBD1 agrees at 8 bases. With V trimmed by 8 bases and J by 7 bases, 15 bases remained unmatched. From germline, CDR1 is MDHEN and CDR2 SYDVKM. This CDR3 has 16 amino acids. CDR3 nucleotide sequence: TGTGCCAGCCGGAAGCTCGGGACAGGAGGTATCGGGGAGCTGTTTTTT. Protein product: CASRKLGTGGIGELFF.

The chain employs TRBV5-1 and TRBJ1-2; 8 nucleotides line up with TRBD1. V dropped 1 base and J dropped 4; count of bases not matched to a gene: 6. CDR1 and CDR2 (germline): SGHRS, YFSETQ. The CDR3 is 15 residues long. The CDR3 bases are TGCGCCAGCAGCTTGAGACAGGGGAGCGGCTATGGCTACACCTTC. The encoded protein is CASSLRQGSGYGYTF.

V usage is TRBV5-6 and J usage is TRBJ2-1, with D uncertain. V was clipped by 0 bases and J by 4 bases, with 5 bases between them. CDR3 length: 13 residues. CDR1 is SGHDT and CDR2 is YYEEEE in the germline V gene. This chain's CDR3 is CASSLVTYNEQFF. CDR3 nucleotides: TGTGCCAGCAGCTTGGTGACTTACAATGAGCAGTTCTTC. The full variable domain, in which reference TRBV5-6 and TRBJ2-1 provide the parts outside the CDR3, is DAGVTQSPTHLIKTRGQQVTLRCSPKSGHDTVSWYQQALGQGPQFIFQYYEEEERQRGNFPDRFSGHQFPNYSSELNVNALLLGDSALYLCASSLVTYNEQFFGPGTRLTVL.

This clone was seen once. This chain links TRBV28 with TRBJ2-3; 9 nucleotides line up with TRBD1. V trimming: 7 bases; J trimming: 5 bases; junction bases outside the gene matches: 4. From germline, CDR1 is MDHEN and CDR2 SYDVKM. This CDR3 region has 13 residues. This CDR3 reads CASNRGQGDTQYF. In nucleotides, the CDR3 is TGTGCCAGCAACAGGGGGCAAGGAGATACGCAGTATTTT.

This chain links TRBV28 with TRBJ1-5, with unresolved D. V lost 7 bases, J lost 6 bases, and 10 bases lay in between. Germline CDR1 MDHEN, CDR2 SYDVKM. CDR3 length: 12 residues. CDR3 amino acids: CASTQVAQPQHF. CDR3 coding DNA: TGTGCCAGCACCCAGGTCGCTCAGCCCCAGCATTTT.

The gene calls are TRBV5-4 and TRBJ1-2, with 9 bases identical to TRBD1. This CDR3 has 13 amino acids. Trimming took 3 bases from V and 10 from J; bases not matched to a gene: 7. Germline assignment: CDR1 SGHNT and CDR2 YYREEE (reference sequence). This CDR3 reads CASSSGQGLDYTF. CDR3 nucleotide sequence: TGTGCCAGCAGCTCGGGACAGGGTCTCGACTACACCTTC.

Remarks on this clone: The same CDR3 arises from other DNA sequences in this sample as well. The rearrangement links TRBV29-1 to TRBJ1-2, with a weak D call TRBD1 (5 bases). Trimming took 4 bases from V and 0 from J, leaving 9 bases between them. Germline V gives CDR1 SQVTM, CDR2 ANQGSEA. This CDR3 is 13 amino acids long. This CDR3 reads CSVVGRANYGYTF. In DNA form, the CDR3 reads TGCAGCGTTGTCGGCAGGGCTAACTATGGCTACACCTTC.

The chain joins TRBV15 to TRBJ1-3, with 7 positions matching TRBD1. Germline CDR1 reads LNHNV; CDR2 reads YYDKDF (reference sequence). V shed 5 bases and J 3 bases; nucleotides not matched to a gene: 10. CDR3 length equals 16 residues. The CDR3 region is CATSLRQGQRGNTIYF. CDR3 sequence (DNA): TGTGCCACCAGCCTACGACAGGGCCAGCGTGGAAACACCATATATTTT.

The chain carries TRBV19 and TRBJ1-2; unclear D gene. The ends were cut back, 7 bases at V and 6 bases at J, with 15 bases in the middle. Germline V gene sequence: CDR1 LNHDA, CDR2 SQIVND (reference sequence). This CDR3 is 13 amino acids long. CDR3 amino acids: CASTPGRVHGYTF. CDR3 coding DNA: TGTGCCAGTACCCCGGGGAGGGTCCATGGCTACACCTTC.

The chain couples TRBV19 to TRBJ1-2; no clear D gene. Trimming removed 7 bases at V and 2 bases at J, with 11 bases between. This CDR3 spans 13 amino acids. Germline V CDR1 and CDR2: LNHDA, SQIVND (reference sequence). This chain's CDR3 is CASTRDSNYGYTF. Here the CDR3 DNA reads TGTGCCAGTACGCGAGACTCGAACTATGGCTACACCTTC.

The V and J genes are TRBV4-1 and TRBJ2-1, with 7 bases that match TRBD1. V was pared by 4 bases and J by 4 bases, with 4 bases of the junction left unmatched. CDR3 length: 14 residues. CDR1 and CDR2 from the germline V gene are MGHRA and YSYEKL. CDR3 in amino acids: CASSPGTDYNEQFF. CDR3 DNA sequence: TGCGCCAGCAGCCCCGGGACAGATTACAATGAGCAGTTCTTC.